The 23 T cell receptor beta chains below were found in one sample sequenced in a study of shared clonotypes between healthy human individuals. Produced via immunoSEQ multiplex PCR; TCRdb's table is partial and in-frame only. The data hold around 510,000 clones, with around three quarters observed a single time. Sequenced sample: PBMCs. Receptors were obtained from a woman aged 40-49 years in good health. Some clones in this sample may be carry-over from other donors' samples.

J is TRBJ2-7 and V is TRBV28; D gene uncertain. The ends were cut back, 1 base at V and 1 base at J, with 11 bases in the middle. CDR1 and CDR2 from the germline V gene are MDHEN and SYDVKM. CDR3 length: 15 residues. The CDR3 loop is CASSLLGNPSYEQYF. The CDR3 DNA is TGTGCCAGCAGTTTATTGGGAAACCCTTCCTACGAGCAGTACTTC.

This sequence joins TRBV13 and TRBJ2-1; TRBD2 is a possible D gene (6 bases). This CDR3 is built from 15 residues. Germline CDR1 reads PRHDT; CDR2 reads FYEKMQ (reference sequence). V lost 3 bases, J lost 2 bases, and 11 bases lay in between. CDR3 sequence: CASSFRDSAYNEQFF. CDR3 in DNA: TGTGCCAGCAGCTTCCGGGACTCCGCCTACAATGAGCAGTTCTTC.

About this clone: Other DNA sequences in the same sample also yield this CDR3. The rearrangement uses TRBV11-2 and TRBJ2-3, with 12 bases aligning to TRBD2. The CDR3 spans 15 residues. CDR1 is SGHAT, CDR2 FQNNGV, per germline. After removal of 5 bases from V and 6 bases from J, the junction contained 6 bases not matched to a gene. The CDR3 spells CASSPGLAGGDTQYF. The CDR3 nucleotides are TGTGCCAGCAGCCCCGGCCTAGCGGGAGGGGATACGCAGTATTTT.

V usage is TRBV27 and J usage is TRBJ1-1; 7 bases line up with TRBD1. Germline V lookup: CDR1 MNHEY, CDR2 SMNVEV (reference sequence). The CDR3 is 13 amino acids. Trimming removed 5 bases from V and 6 bases from J; junction bases left unmatched: 6. This CDR3 is CASSPYRGPEAFF. CDR3 bases: TGTGCCAGCAGTCCCTACAGGGGCCCTGAAGCTTTCTTT.

The V and J genes are TRBV12-5 and TRBJ2-1, with TRBD2 matching 8 bases. V shed 6 bases and J 2 bases; nucleotides not matched to a gene: 6. The CDR3 is 15 amino acids. Germline CDR1 LGHNT, CDR2 FRNRAP. CDR3 sequence reads: CASGLGTSPYNEQFF. The CDR3 nucleotides are TGTGCTAGTGGATTAGGGACTAGTCCCTACAATGAGCAGTTCTTC.

The V and J genes are TRBV28 and TRBJ1-1, with 8 bases identical to TRBD1. J lost 0 bases, V lost 8 bases, and 11 bases had no gene match. Germline V gene data show CDR1 as MDHEN and CDR2 as SYDVKM. This CDR3 has 16 residues. CDR3 in amino acids: CASPGQGELMNTEAFF. The CDR3 region has the DNA TGTGCCAGCCCCGGACAGGGAGAGTTGATGAACACTGAAGCTTTCTTT.

This chain uses TRBV7-2 with TRBJ2-3; no definite D call. Trimming pared 1 base from V and 1 base from J, leaving 9 bases between. Germline V gene lookup returns CDR1 SGHTA and CDR2 FQGNSA. The CDR3 totals 15 residues. The DNA of the CDR3 is TGTGCCAGCAGCTTAGGGAATAGCCGCACAGATACGCAGTATTTT. It specifies CASSLGNSRTDTQYF.

The chain uses TRBV27 and TRBJ2-5; D may be TRBD1 (5 bases). This CDR3 has 13 residues. CDR1 is MNHEY, CDR2 SMNVEV, per germline (reference sequence). V was clipped by 6 bases and J by 2 bases, with 10 bases between them. CDR3 bases: TGTGCCAGCAGCCGACAGCCTCAAGAGACCCAGTACTTC. This gives the protein CASSRQPQETQYF.

The DNA of the CDR3 is TGTGCCAGCAGTTTGGTACAGGACAACTATGGCTACACCTTC. This gives the protein CASSLVQDNYGYTF. V gene TRBV28 combines with J gene TRBJ1-2; a possible D gene is TRBD1 (5 bases). The CDR3 has 14 amino acids. Trimming left V 3 bases short and J 2 bases short, with 10 bases between. CDR1 and CDR2 (germline): MDHEN, SYDVKM.

This clone was counted only a few times. The gene calls are TRBV28 and TRBJ2-2; 9 bases match TRBD1. Per germline, CDR1 MDHEN and CDR2 SYDVKM. The CDR3 runs 16 residues. J gave up 7 bases and V 5 bases, and 11 bases lay outside the gene matches. The chain's CDR3 is CASSPPGQGLIGELFF. CDR3 in DNA: TGTGCCAGCAGTCCCCCGGGACAGGGCTTGATCGGGGAGCTGTTTTTT. The variable domain in full, completed from reference TRBV28 and TRBJ2-2, reads DVKVTQSSRYLVKRTGEKVFLECVQDMDHENMFWYRQDPGLGLRLIYFSYDVKMKEKGDIPEGYSVSREKKERFSLILESASTNQTSMYLCASSPPGQGLIGELFFGEGSRLTVL.

This rearrangement joins TRBV5-1 to TRBJ2-3, with a possible D match to TRBD2 (6 bases). V lost 4 bases to trimming and J lost 4 bases, with 13 bases between them. Germline CDR1 SGHRS, CDR2 YFSETQ. CDR3 size: 14 residues. CDR3 sequence (DNA): TGCGCCAGCAGCGGGGGGTCTTCTCCAGATACGCAGTATTTT. It encodes CASSGGSSPDTQYF.

The rearrangement joins TRBV10-3 to TRBJ1-2; weak D call: TRBD1 (6 bases). V lost 8 bases and J 1 base, leaving 8 bases between the germline ends. The length of the CDR3 is 12 residues. Germline-derived CDR1 and CDR2 are ENHRY and SYGVKD. As DNA, the CDR3 is TGTGCCATCCTCAGGGGTAACTATGGCTACACCTTC. It translates to CAILRGNYGYTF.

This clone has ten or more counts. The chain has TRBV15 and TRBJ2-5; 7 bases fit TRBD1. There are 15 residues in the CDR3. Germline V gene lookup returns CDR1 LNHNV and CDR2 YYDKDF (reference sequence). J lost 2 bases, V lost 5 bases, and 8 bases had no gene match. The CDR3 DNA reads TGTGCCACCAGCTCCCAGCCGGGACAGCAAGAGACCCAGTACTTC. As protein: CATSSQPGQQETQYF.

This clone has ten or more counts. The same CDR3 arises from other DNA sequences in this sample as well. The J gene is TRBJ2-7, the V gene TRBV5-1; TRBD1 matches 7 bases. The CDR3 runs 13 residues. The junction had 2 bases not matched to a gene; V was cut back by 2 bases and J by 3 bases. Germline lookup yields CDR1 SGHRS and CDR2 YFSETQ. The DNA for the CDR3 is TGCGCCAGCAGCTTCGACAGGGTCTACGAGCAGTACTTC. This gives the protein CASSFDRVYEQYF.

This clone showed up just once. This chain links TRBV7-8 with TRBJ2-7; 7 bases agree with TRBD2. The CDR3 contains 17 residues. J was trimmed by 0 bases and V by 2 bases; bases with no gene match: 10. The V gene's germline CDR1 is SGHVS and CDR2 FQNEAQ. CDR3 protein: CASSLNTGTTTSYEQYF. In DNA, the CDR3 is TGTGCCAGCAGCTTAAATACCGGGACTACGACCTCCTACGAGCAGTACTTC.

The J gene is TRBJ2-1, the V gene TRBV7-3; possible D gene TRBD1, 5 bases. V lost 1 base to trimming and J lost 6 bases, with 7 bases between them. Per germline, CDR1 SGHTA and CDR2 FQGTGA. The CDR3 consists of 13 residues. The CDR3 DNA reads as TGTGCCAGCAGCTTAAGGCAGGGCAATGAGCAGTTCTTC. Translation: CASSLRQGNEQFF.

The chain is built from TRBV10-3 and TRBJ2-3, with D unclear. V was shortened by 4 bases and J by 0 bases, with 11 bases between the two germline ends. CDR1 and CDR2 (germline): ENHRY, SYGVKD. The CDR3 extends over 15 amino acids. The CDR3 protein is CAISAGWGSTDTQYF. The CDR3 nucleotides read TGTGCCATCAGTGCAGGTTGGGGAAGCACAGATACGCAGTATTTT.

This chain uses TRBV11-2 with TRBJ2-7, with D possibly being TRBD2 (7 bases). Trimming stripped 2 bases from V and 7 bases from J, with 15 bases between. The CDR3 spans 14 residues. Germline lookup yields CDR1 SGHAT and CDR2 FQNNGV. This CDR3 reads CASSLRGAPGEQYF. CDR3 DNA: TGTGCCAGCAGCTTACGGGGGGCGCCGGGAGAGCAGTACTTC.

This rearrangement joins TRBV7-8 to TRBJ2-3; 11 bases are shared with TRBD2. The ends lost 5 bases at V and 1 base at J; junction bases unmatched: 14. There are 19 residues in the CDR3. Germline lookup yields CDR1 SGHVS and CDR2 FQNEAQ. The CDR3: CASSRYPNSLAGGTDTQYF. The CDR3 bases are TGTGCCAGCAGCCGCTATCCCAATTCACTAGCGGGAGGCACAGATACGCAGTATTTT. Filled out from reference TRBV7-8 and TRBJ2-3, the complete variable domain reads GAGVSQSPRYKVAKRGQDVALRCDPISGHVSLFWYQQALGQGPEFLTYFQNEAQLDKSGLPSDRFFAERPEGSVSTLKIQRTQQEDSAVYLCASSRYPNSLAGGTDTQYFGPGTRLTVL.

Points on this clone: A much more abundant neighbour one base away suggests this may be a read error. This chain connects TRBV18 to TRBJ2-5; D is uncertain. CDR1 is KGHSH and CDR2 is LQKENI in the germline V gene. This CDR3 contains 11 residues. Between the trimmed V and J ends, which lost 2 bases and 6 bases, there was a span of 4 bases. CDR3 DNA sequence: TGTGCCAGCTCACCAGGGCAGACCCAGTACTTC. This sequence encodes CASSPGQTQYF.

The rearrangement joins TRBV19 to TRBJ1-5; TRBD1 agrees at 8 bases. CDR1 and CDR2 (germline): LNHDA, SQIVND (reference sequence). This CDR3 has 15 amino acids. V dropped 1 base and J dropped 4; count of bases not matched to a gene: 3. The CDR3 loop reads CASSIGTGRNQPQHF. The CDR3 DNA sequence: TGTGCCAGTAGTATAGGGACAGGGAGGAATCAGCCCCAGCATTTT.

The chain combines TRBV7-3 with TRBJ2-1; tentative D call: TRBD2 (5 bases). Trimming removed 3 bases from V and 7 bases from J, with 10 bases in between. The length of the CDR3 is 13 residues. Germline V CDR1 and CDR2: SGHTA, FQGTGA. Here the CDR3 reads CASSFTSLNEQFF. The CDR3 DNA follows: TGTGCCAGCAGCTTCACTAGTTTAAATGAGCAGTTCTTC.

This rearrangement joins TRBV18 to TRBJ1-1, with D unresolved. CDR1 is KGHSH and CDR2 is LQKENI in the germline V gene. The CDR3 sequence is 13 residues long. Trimming took 1 base from V and 5 from J, leaving 8 bases between them. The CDR3 sequence: CASSPLRRTEAFF. CDR3 nucleotides: TGTGCCAGCTCACCACTTCGCAGAACTGAAGCTTTCTTT.